Below are 31 T cell receptor beta chains sequenced from a single sample in a study of CD8 T cells in ankylosing spondylitis. TCRdb reprocessed the 5' RACE reads via MiXCR and lists one record per CDR3 protein. The data contain fewer than 450,000 distinct CDR3 sequences, more than 15% of them seen just once; the ten biggest clones take up 1%. Study-wide findings and caveats: What seemed typical of ankylosing spondylitis blood was a TCR beta motif built from 7 or 8 highly homologous variants.

Their antigen targets remain unknown. The material sequenced was blood, either unsorted or a sorted T cell fraction (not recorded which). The receptors were sampled from a male donor with ankylosing spondylitis.

The chain combines TRBV11-2 with TRBJ2-1; a weak D match, TRBD1 (6 bases). Looked up from germline, CDR1 is SGHAT and CDR2 is FQNNGV. V gave up 0 bases and J gave up 0 bases, with 15 bases separating them. This CDR3 comprises 18 residues. CDR3 region: CASSLDTQGRSSYNEQFF. As DNA, the CDR3 is TGTGCCAGCAGCTTAGATACACAGGGTCGCAGCTCCTACAATGAGCAGTTCTTC. Drawing the rest from reference TRBV11-2 and TRBJ2-1, the complete variable domain is EAGVAQSPRYKIIEKRQSVAFWCNPISGHATLYWYQQILGQGPKLLIQFQNNGVVDDSQLPKDRFSAERLKGVDSTLKIQPAKLEDSAVYLCASSLDTQGRSSYNEQFFGPGTRLTVL.

The chain is built from TRBV27 and TRBJ1-1, with 10 bases aligning to TRBD1. CDR1 MNHEY and CDR2 SMNVEV come from the germline V gene (reference sequence). The CDR3 runs 15 residues. J gave up 5 bases and V 4 bases, and 7 bases lay outside the gene matches. This CDR3 reads CASSSRQGARTEAFF. The CDR3 DNA follows: TGTGCCAGCAGTTCCCGACAGGGGGCGCGAACTGAAGCTTTCTTT.

The J gene is TRBJ2-7, the V gene TRBV7-9; D unresolved. CDR3 length: 16 residues. CDR1 SEHNR and CDR2 FQNEAQ come from the germline V gene (reference sequence). V lost 0 bases to trimming and J lost 0 bases, with 12 bases between them. CDR3 DNA: TGTGCCAGCAGCTTAGCGCAGGTCTTCTCCTCCTACGAGCAGTACTTC. Translated, it gives CASSLAQVFSSYEQYF. Filled out from reference TRBV7-9 and TRBJ2-7, the complete variable domain reads DTGVSQNPRHKITKRGQNVTFRCDPISEHNRLYWYRQTLGQGPEFLTYFQNEAQLEKSRLLSDRFSAERPKGSFSTLEIQRTEQGDSAMYLCASSLAQVFSSYEQYFGPGTRLTVT.

This clonotype was picked up a small number of times. This chain joins TRBV14 and TRBJ2-7, with 8 bases aligning to TRBD2. J lost 7 bases, V lost 4 bases, and 9 bases had no gene match. From germline, CDR1 is SGHDN and CDR2 FVKESK. CDR3 length: 14 amino acids. CDR3 coding DNA: TGTGCCAGCAGCCGCAGCGGGAGTCGTGGTGAGCAGTACTTC. This gives the protein CASSRSGSRGEQYF. Based on the CDR3 plus reference TRBV14 and TRBJ2-7, the full variable domain is EAGVTQFPSHSVIEKGQTVTLRCDPISGHDNLYWYRRVMGKEIKFLLHFVKESKQDESGMPNNRFLAERTGGTYSTLKVQPAELEDSGVYFCASSRSGSRGEQYFGPGTRLTVT.

This chain joins TRBV7-9 and TRBJ1-1; no clear D. The V end was cut by 5 bases, the J end by 0 bases, with 10 bases between. Germline values: CDR1 SEHNR, CDR2 FQNEAQ (reference sequence). The CDR3 is made up of 14 amino acids. The CDR3 loop is CASSKLQMNTEAFF. CDR3 nucleotide sequence: TGTGCCAGCAGCAAGTTACAGATGAACACTGAAGCTTTCTTT.

This clonotype was seen once. V usage is TRBV10-1 and J usage is TRBJ2-2, with D unclear. There are 14 residues in the CDR3. Trimming pared 2 bases from V and 3 bases from J, leaving 7 bases between. Germline assignment: CDR1 WNHNN and CDR2 SYGVQD (reference sequence). Here the CDR3 DNA reads TGCGCCAGCAGTGAGCATTACGACACCGGGGAGCTGTTTTTT. As protein: CASSEHYDTGELFF.

In this sample, this clonotype turned up a few times. This chain uses TRBV7-2 with TRBJ2-1, with 10 bases matching TRBD2. V dropped 4 bases and J dropped 9; count of bases not matched to a gene: 9. This CDR3 is 15 amino acids long. Germline CDR1 is SGHTA and CDR2 is FQGNSA. This CDR3 reads CASSYIAGGSGEQFF. Here the CDR3 DNA reads TGTGCCAGCAGCTATATAGCGGGAGGATCGGGTGAGCAGTTCTTC.

This clonotype has more than one count but fewer than ten. The V gene is TRBV15, the J gene TRBJ1-1; 11 bases align to TRBD1. The CDR3 has 15 residues. Unmatched junction bases numbered 2, after V lost 1 base and J lost 4 bases. CDR1 is LNHNV, CDR2 YYDKDF, per germline (reference sequence). The CDR3 nucleotides are TGTGCCACCAGCAGAGCAGGGACAGGGGGCACTGAAGCTTTCTTT. It codes for CATSRAGTGGTEAFF.

This clonotype was seen a handful of times. V and J are TRBV29-1 and TRBJ1-4; weak D call: TRBD1 (5 bases). Trimming cost V 4 bases and J 1 base, with 10 bases left between them. CDR1 is SQVTM and CDR2 is ANQGSEA in the germline V gene. This CDR3 spans 14 amino acids. CDR3 loop: CSVAVRGTNEKLFF. The DNA for the CDR3 is TGCAGCGTTGCCGTGAGGGGAACTAATGAAAAACTGTTTTTT.

In its sample, this clonotype was seen a few times. This chain joins TRBV5-1 and TRBJ2-5; 7 bases are a match to TRBD1. This CDR3 region has 14 residues. Unmatched junction bases numbered 6, after V lost 4 bases and J lost 3 bases. Germline loops: CDR1 SGHRS, CDR2 YFSETQ. CDR3 amino acids: CASSIGTVKETQYF. Here the CDR3 DNA reads TGCGCCAGCAGCATCGGGACAGTGAAAGAGACCCAGTACTTC.

This clonotype was detected only a few times. The gene calls are TRBV29-1 and TRBJ1-3, with D unresolved. Germline lookup yields CDR1 SQVTM and CDR2 ANQGSEA. The CDR3 runs to 13 residues. With 1 base removed from V and 2 bases from J, the gap between germline ends came to 6 bases. CDR3 in amino acids: CSVEGGTGNTIYF. For the CDR3, the DNA is TGCAGCGTTGAAGGGGGTACTGGAAACACCATATATTTT.

J is TRBJ1-3 and V is TRBV15; D not certain. Germline CDR1 is LNHNV and CDR2 is YYDKDF (reference sequence). The V end was cut by 1 base, the J end by 4 bases, with 17 bases between. The CDR3 sequence is 17 residues long. The CDR3 loop reads CATSRALGRGLGNTIYF. The DNA of the CDR3 is TGTGCCACCAGCAGAGCCCTCGGGCGCGGGTTGGGAAACACCATATATTTT. Together with reference TRBV15 and TRBJ1-3, the CDR3 gives the full variable domain: DAMVIQNPRYQVTQFGKPVTLSCSQTLNHNVMYWYQQKSSQAPKLLFHYYDKDFNNEADTPDNFQSRRPNTSFCFLDIRSPGLGDTAMYLCATSRALGRGLGNTIYFGEGSWLTVV.

The V and J genes are TRBV7-9 and TRBJ2-5, with D unclear. The CDR3 consists of 13 residues. V was trimmed by 8 bases and J by 5 bases, leaving 15 bases between them. Germline values: CDR1 SEHNR, CDR2 FQNEAQ (reference sequence). The DNA of the CDR3 is TGTGCCAGCGGAAGGGTGGGGTCGGAGACCCAGTACTTC. Amino acid sequence: CASGRVGSETQYF.

The chain links TRBV20-1 to TRBJ2-2; D uncertain. There are 14 residues in the CDR3. The V end lost 6 bases, the J end lost 5 bases, and 16 bases lay between the germline ends. CDR1 and CDR2 from the germline V gene are DFQATT and SNEGSKA (reference sequence). The CDR3 sequence is CSAPDLGRTGELFF. As DNA, the CDR3 is TGCAGTGCGCCCGACTTAGGACGGACCGGGGAGCTGTTTTTT.

This clonotype was observed a few times. The chain uses TRBV20-1 and TRBJ1-2; perhaps TRBD1 as D (5 bases). This CDR3 spans 14 amino acids. Trimming removed 5 bases from V and 5 bases from J, with 18 bases in between. Germline assignment: CDR1 DFQATT and CDR2 SNEGSKA (reference sequence). For the CDR3, the DNA is TGCAGTGCTCCTACAGGATTTTCCTGGTATGGCTACACCTTC. It translates to CSAPTGFSWYGYTF.

The chain carries TRBV12-3 or TRBV12-4 and TRBJ2-5, with 10 bases fitting TRBD2. There are 15 residues in the CDR3. The V segment lost 6 bases and the J segment 5 bases; nucleotides outside the gene matches: 9. The CDR3 region has the DNA TGTGCCAGCAGATCACCCCTAGCGGGGGTGGAGACCCAGTACTTC. Its protein product is CASRSPLAGVETQYF.

This chain connects TRBV9 to TRBJ1-1; 9 bases match TRBD1. V lost 5 bases to trimming and J lost 4 bases; unmatched junction nucleotides: 3. The CDR3 contains 13 residues. Per the germline V gene, CDR1 is SGDLS and CDR2 is YYNGEE. DNA for the CDR3: TGTGCCAGCAGAGCGACAGGGGGCACTGAAGCTTTCTTT. Its translation: CASRATGGTEAFF.

This sequence joins TRBV6-5 and TRBJ1-5; the D is unclear. From germline, CDR1 is MNHEY and CDR2 SVGAGI. The CDR3 spans 16 residues. V lost 2 bases, J lost 5 bases, and 16 bases lay in between. The CDR3 protein is CASSYKSGVSDQPQHF. The CDR3 nucleotides read TGTGCCAGCAGTTACAAATCCGGGGTCTCGGATCAGCCCCAGCATTTT.

The rearrangement links TRBV6-2 or TRBV6-3 to TRBJ1-2, with TRBD1 as a possible D gene (5 bases). V dropped 5 bases and J dropped 2 bases, with 12 bases sitting between them. The CDR3 spans 14 residues. Germline V gene data show CDR1 as MNHEY and CDR2 as SVGEGT. CDR3 sequence: CASSDWGRNYGYTF. The CDR3 DNA follows: TGTGCCAGCAGTGACTGGGGACGGAACTATGGCTACACCTTC.

With regard to this clonotype: The junction and the germline gene differ at one end; a read error may be behind it. V and J are TRBV5-1 and TRBJ2-3; D is tentatively TRBD1 or TRBD2 (5 bases each). In germline, CDR1 is SGHRS, CDR2 YFSETQ. The CDR3 sequence is 15 residues long. CDR3 coding DNA: TGCGCCAGCAGCTTGGCCGCAGGGAGCAGAGATACGCAGTATTTT. Translation: CASSLAAGSRDTQYF.

With respect to this clonotype: A much larger clone lies a single base off, so this may be a read error. V and J are TRBV3-1 and TRBJ1-2; weak D call: TRBD1 (6 bases). With 3 bases removed from V and 3 bases from J, the gap between germline ends came to 8 bases. This CDR3 has 13 amino acids. Per germline, CDR1 LGHDT and CDR2 YNNKEL (reference sequence). CDR3 sequence: CASSQHRDYGYTF. As DNA, the CDR3 is TGTGCCAGCAGCCAGCACAGGGACTATGGCTACACCTTC.

The rearrangement joins TRBV7-2 to TRBJ2-3; TRBD2 matches at 8 bases. The CDR3 is made up of 15 amino acids. The ends lost 9 bases at V and 0 bases at J; junction bases unmatched: 8. From germline, CDR1 is SGHTA and CDR2 FQGNSA. CDR3 residues: CARPSTSGSTDTQYF. The CDR3 coding sequence is TGTGCCAGACCCTCCACTAGCGGCAGCACAGATACGCAGTATTTT.

The chain links TRBV6-1 to TRBJ1-2; D is undetermined. V lost 2 bases and J lost 6, with 7 bases in between. The CDR3 has 12 residues. Germline lookup yields CDR1 MNHNS and CDR2 SASEGT. CDR3 amino acids: CASSETEDGYTF. CDR3 bases: TGTGCCAGCAGTGAAACGGAGGATGGCTACACCTTC.

The chain links TRBV20-1 to TRBJ2-3; D possibly corresponds to TRBD2 (6 bases). CDR3 length equals 14 residues. Trimming left V 8 bases short and J 5 bases short, with 20 bases between. Germline CDR1 and CDR2: DFQATT and SNEGSKA (reference sequence). CDR3 loop: CSTTVAYGGDTQYF. The CDR3, as DNA: TGCAGTACTACTGTGGCCTACGGGGGAGATACGCAGTATTTT.

The chain recombines TRBV20-1 with TRBJ2-5; D uncertain. This CDR3 contains 11 residues. Germline CDR1 and CDR2: DFQATT and SNEGSKA (reference sequence). CDR3 coding DNA: TGCAGCCTTAATAAGTTGGAGACCCAGTACTTC. Residues: CSLNKLETQYF.

In its sample, this clonotype was seen a few times. The J gene is TRBJ2-7, the V gene TRBV9; 9 bases map to TRBD1. After removal of 4 bases from V and 5 bases from J, the junction contained 10 bases not matched to a gene. The CDR3 totals 15 residues. Looked up from germline, CDR1 is SGDLS and CDR2 is YYNGEE. DNA of the CDR3: TGTGCCAGCAGCTTTTCCCCGACAGGGGGGCACGAGCAGTACTTC. This codes for CASSFSPTGGHEQYF.

The gene calls are TRBV7-2 and TRBJ2-1; D ambiguous. This CDR3 spans 15 amino acids. CDR1 is SGHTA, CDR2 FQGNSA, per germline. V was clipped by 3 bases and J by 0 bases, with 9 bases between them. CDR3 nucleotide sequence: TGTGCCAGCAGCTTTCGCCAGAGCTCCTACAATGAGCAGTTCTTC. It encodes CASSFRQSSYNEQFF.

The chain joins TRBV25-1 to TRBJ1-4; D gene uncertain. Germline V lookup: CDR1 MGHDK, CDR2 SYGVNS. The CDR3 extends over 16 amino acids. V gave up 4 bases and J gave up 0 bases, with 12 bases separating them. CDR3 DNA: TGTGCCAGCAGTGCGGGTTATTTTGCAACTAATGAAAAACTGTTTTTT. Protein product: CASSAGYFATNEKLFF.

This clonotype was counted a few times. The chain combines TRBV5-5 with TRBJ1-5; the D is unclear. Germline CDR1 SGHKS, CDR2 YYEKEE (reference sequence). The CDR3 consists of 17 residues. Trimming left V 2 bases short and J 0 bases short, with 15 bases between. CDR3 protein: CASSFVADGYSNQPQHF. CDR3 nucleotide sequence: TGTGCCAGCAGCTTCGTCGCCGACGGTTATAGCAATCAGCCCCAGCATTTT.

V and J are TRBV6-1 and TRBJ2-7; 7 bases fit TRBD2. After removal of 6 bases from V and 2 bases from J, the junction contained 7 bases not matched to a gene. Germline V CDR1 and CDR2: MNHNS, SASEGT. The CDR3 length is 14 residues. The CDR3 bases are TGTGCCAGCAGGTCTGGGCTAGCGGCCTACGAGCAGTACTTC. Translation: CASRSGLAAYEQYF.

This clonotype was seen ten or more times. The rearrangement links TRBV10-3 to TRBJ2-1; 8 bases line up with TRBD2. The germline gives CDR1 ENHRY, CDR2 SYGVKD. V lost 3 bases to trimming and J lost 7 bases; unmatched junction nucleotides: 5. The CDR3 totals 14 residues. The DNA of the CDR3 is TGTGCCATCAGTGATCGGGGGGGCAGGAATGAGCAGTTCTTC. It is translated as CAISDRGGRNEQFF.